One sample yielded the 8 T cell receptor beta chains listed below, sequenced in a study of beta chain features in type 1 diabetes. Expressed TCRB transcripts got sequenced, as all isolated RNA was reverse transcribed. Sequencing was performed with immunoSEQ multiplex PCR; in TCRdb, only in-frame clones are kept and a portion is missing. Found here are 970,000 or so clones, roughly 16% of them singletons; the top ten hold 0.02% to 0.025%. Sequencing was performed on naive CD4+ T cells from blood. The receptors here all came from a woman under 30 in good health.

This clone occurred once. The rearrangement links TRBV9 to TRBJ2-5; TRBD2 matches 9 bases. Germline lookup yields CDR1 SGDLS and CDR2 YYNGEE. This CDR3 spans 15 amino acids. With 4 bases clipped from V and 1 base from J, the junction kept 5 bases outside the gene matches. The DNA for the CDR3 is TGTGCCAGCAGCCGGACTAGCGAGTCCCAAGAGACCCAGTACTTC. Translation: CASSRTSESQETQYF.

This clone has only a few counts. The chain employs TRBV18 and TRBJ2-7; 7 nucleotides agree with TRBD1. The V and J ends lost 4 bases and 7 bases, in that order; junction bases with no gene match: 10. The CDR3 sequence is 14 residues long. Germline CDR1 reads KGHSH; CDR2 reads LQKENI. The CDR3 is CASSRDSSSGEQYF. For the CDR3, the DNA is TGTGCCAGCTCACGGGACAGTTCCTCGGGGGAGCAGTACTTC.

This clone was observed a few times. This chain joins TRBV5-1 and TRBJ2-2; 8 bases align to TRBD1. Unmatched junction bases numbered 7, after V lost 3 bases and J lost 9 bases. Germline V gene data show CDR1 as SGHRS and CDR2 as YFSETQ. The CDR3 is made up of 14 amino acids. The CDR3 DNA reads TGCGCCAGCAGCTCGGACAGGGTTAACCGGGAGCTGTTTTTT. It is translated as CASSSDRVNRELFF.

This clone came up a few times. This rearrangement joins TRBV19 to TRBJ2-7, with D possibly being TRBD2 (7 bases). With 10 bases removed from V and 8 bases from J, the gap between germline ends came to 30 bases. Germline values: CDR1 LNHDA, CDR2 SQIVND (reference sequence). The CDR3 loop spans 16 amino acids. The CDR3 loop reads CAKGGDGLPPKLQQYF. CDR3 DNA sequence: TGTGCCAAAGGGGGGGACGGTCTTCCCCCGAAGCTCCAGCAGTACTTC.

As to this clone: An end of the junction differs from the germline gene, which may be a read error. The V call is TRBV6-1, the J call TRBJ2-7, with D maybe TRBD1 (5 bases). The CDR3 is made up of 15 amino acids. Looked up from germline, CDR1 is MNHNS and CDR2 is SASEGT. CDR3 loop: CAISEGQGQSYEQYF. The CDR3 coding sequence is TGTGCCATCAGTGAAGGGCAGGGCCAGTCCTACGAGCAGTACTTC.

The CDR3 here is CASSPTTGMAYNEQFF. The CDR3 coding sequence is TGCGCCAGCAGCCCCACAACAGGGATGGCCTACAATGAGCAGTTCTTC. The J gene is TRBJ2-1, the V gene TRBV23-1, with TRBD1 as a possible D gene (6 bases). TRBV23-1 has ORF status, its function being uncertain. CDR3 length: 16 residues. Between the trimmed V and J ends, which lost 6 bases and 2 bases, there was a span of 17 bases.

The V call is TRBV28, the J call TRBJ2-1; D is possibly TRBD2 (6 bases). The CDR3 length is 15 residues. Trimming cost V 2 bases and J 8 bases, with 16 bases left between them. The germline V gene encodes CDR1 MDHEN and CDR2 SYDVKM. CDR3 nucleotide sequence: TGTGCCAGCAGTTTAATCTCAATTGGCGGGGATGAGCAGTTCTTC. It codes for CASSLISIGGDEQFF.

The chain combines TRBV5-8 with TRBJ2-7; D gene ambiguous. The length of the CDR3 is 13 residues. V shed 5 bases and J shed 4 bases, with 13 bases lying between them. Germline V gene sequence: CDR1 SGHTS, CDR2 YDEGEE. CDR3 residues: CASSKNKFYEQYF. In DNA form, the CDR3 reads TGTGCCAGCAGTAAAAACAAATTTTACGAGCAGTACTTC.